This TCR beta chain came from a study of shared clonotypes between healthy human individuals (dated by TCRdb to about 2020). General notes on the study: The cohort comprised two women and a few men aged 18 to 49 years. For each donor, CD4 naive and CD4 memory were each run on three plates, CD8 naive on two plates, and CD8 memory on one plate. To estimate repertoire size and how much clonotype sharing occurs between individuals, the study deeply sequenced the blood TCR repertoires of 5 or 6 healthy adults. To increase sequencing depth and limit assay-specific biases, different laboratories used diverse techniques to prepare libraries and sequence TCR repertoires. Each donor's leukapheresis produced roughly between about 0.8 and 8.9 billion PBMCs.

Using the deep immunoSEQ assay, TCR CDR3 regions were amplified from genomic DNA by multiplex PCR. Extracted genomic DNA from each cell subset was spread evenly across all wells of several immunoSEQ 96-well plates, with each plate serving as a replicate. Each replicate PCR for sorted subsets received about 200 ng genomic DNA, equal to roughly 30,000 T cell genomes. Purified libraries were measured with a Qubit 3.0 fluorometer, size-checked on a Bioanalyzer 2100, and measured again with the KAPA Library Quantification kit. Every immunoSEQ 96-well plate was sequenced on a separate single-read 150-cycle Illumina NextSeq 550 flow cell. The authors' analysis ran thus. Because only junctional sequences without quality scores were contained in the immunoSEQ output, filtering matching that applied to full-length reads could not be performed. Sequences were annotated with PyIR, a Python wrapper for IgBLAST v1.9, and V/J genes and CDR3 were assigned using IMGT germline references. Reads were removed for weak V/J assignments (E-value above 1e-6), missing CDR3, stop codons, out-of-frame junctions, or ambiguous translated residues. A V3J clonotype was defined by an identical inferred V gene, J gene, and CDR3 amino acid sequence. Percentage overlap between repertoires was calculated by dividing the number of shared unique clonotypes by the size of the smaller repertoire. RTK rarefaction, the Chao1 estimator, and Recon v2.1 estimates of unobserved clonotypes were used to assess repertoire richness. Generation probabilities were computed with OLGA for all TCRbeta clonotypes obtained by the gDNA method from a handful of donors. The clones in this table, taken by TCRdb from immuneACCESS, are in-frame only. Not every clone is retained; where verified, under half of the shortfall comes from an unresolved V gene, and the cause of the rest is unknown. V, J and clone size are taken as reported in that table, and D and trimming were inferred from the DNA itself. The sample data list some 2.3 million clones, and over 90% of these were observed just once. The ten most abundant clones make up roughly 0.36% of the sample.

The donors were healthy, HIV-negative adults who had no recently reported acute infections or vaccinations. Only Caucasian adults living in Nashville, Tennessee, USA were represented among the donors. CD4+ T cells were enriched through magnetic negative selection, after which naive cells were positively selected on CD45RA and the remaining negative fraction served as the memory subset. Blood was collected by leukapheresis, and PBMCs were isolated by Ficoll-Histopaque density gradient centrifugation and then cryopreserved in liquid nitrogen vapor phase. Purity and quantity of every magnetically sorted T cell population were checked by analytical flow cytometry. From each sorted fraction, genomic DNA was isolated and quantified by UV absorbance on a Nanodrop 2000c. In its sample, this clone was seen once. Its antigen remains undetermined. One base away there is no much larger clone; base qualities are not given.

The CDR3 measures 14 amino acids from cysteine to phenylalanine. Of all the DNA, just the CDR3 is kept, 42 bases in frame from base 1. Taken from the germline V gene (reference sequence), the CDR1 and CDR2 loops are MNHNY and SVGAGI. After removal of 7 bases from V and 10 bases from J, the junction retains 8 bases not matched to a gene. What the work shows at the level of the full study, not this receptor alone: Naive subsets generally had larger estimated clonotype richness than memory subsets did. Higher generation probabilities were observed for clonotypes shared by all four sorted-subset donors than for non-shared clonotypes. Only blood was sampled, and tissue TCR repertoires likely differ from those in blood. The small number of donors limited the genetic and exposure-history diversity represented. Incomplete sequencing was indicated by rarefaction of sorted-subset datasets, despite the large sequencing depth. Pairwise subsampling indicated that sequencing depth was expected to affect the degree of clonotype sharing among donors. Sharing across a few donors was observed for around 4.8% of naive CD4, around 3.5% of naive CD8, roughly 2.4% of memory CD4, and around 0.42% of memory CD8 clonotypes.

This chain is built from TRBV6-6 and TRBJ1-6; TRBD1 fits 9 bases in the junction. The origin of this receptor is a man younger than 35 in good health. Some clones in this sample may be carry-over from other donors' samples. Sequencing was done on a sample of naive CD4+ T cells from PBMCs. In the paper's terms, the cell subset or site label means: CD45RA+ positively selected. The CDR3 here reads CASIPDRGGSPLHF. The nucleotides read TGTGCCAGCATCCCGGACAGGGGAGGATCACCCCTCCACTTT.